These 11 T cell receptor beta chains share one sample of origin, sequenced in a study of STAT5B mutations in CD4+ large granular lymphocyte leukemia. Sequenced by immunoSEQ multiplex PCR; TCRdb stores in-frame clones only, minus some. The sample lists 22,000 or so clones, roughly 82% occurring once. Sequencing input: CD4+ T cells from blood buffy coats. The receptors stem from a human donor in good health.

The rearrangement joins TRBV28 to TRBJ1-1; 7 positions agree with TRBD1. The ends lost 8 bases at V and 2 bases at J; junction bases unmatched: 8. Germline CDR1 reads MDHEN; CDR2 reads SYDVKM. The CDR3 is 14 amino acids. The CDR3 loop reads CASVLGTVNTEAFF. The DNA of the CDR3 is TGTGCCAGCGTGTTGGGGACAGTTAACACTGAAGCTTTCTTT.

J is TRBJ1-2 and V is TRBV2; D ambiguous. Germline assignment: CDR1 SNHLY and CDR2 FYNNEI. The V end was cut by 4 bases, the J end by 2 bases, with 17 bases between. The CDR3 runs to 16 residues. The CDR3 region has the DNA TGTGCCAGCAGTGTTTATCTTTTGACGGCCAACTATGGCTACACCTTC. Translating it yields CASSVYLLTANYGYTF.

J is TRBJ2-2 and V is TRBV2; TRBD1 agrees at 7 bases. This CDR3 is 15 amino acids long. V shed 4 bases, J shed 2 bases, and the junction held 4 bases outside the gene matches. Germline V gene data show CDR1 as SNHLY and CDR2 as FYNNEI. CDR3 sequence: CASSGQGRNTGELFF. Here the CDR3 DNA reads TGTGCCAGCAGTGGACAGGGCCGAAACACCGGGGAGCTGTTTTTT.

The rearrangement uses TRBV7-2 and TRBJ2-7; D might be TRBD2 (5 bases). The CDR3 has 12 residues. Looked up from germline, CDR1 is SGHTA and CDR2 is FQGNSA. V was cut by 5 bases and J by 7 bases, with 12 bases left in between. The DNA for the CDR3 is TGTGCCAGCAGCCCCGGAGGCTGGGAGCAGTACTTC. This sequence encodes CASSPGGWEQYF.

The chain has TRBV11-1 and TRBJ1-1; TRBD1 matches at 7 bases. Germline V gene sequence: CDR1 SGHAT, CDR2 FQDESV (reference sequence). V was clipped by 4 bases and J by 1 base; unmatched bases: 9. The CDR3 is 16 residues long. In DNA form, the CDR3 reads TGTGCCAGCAGCTCGGGACAGCTGCGGGGGAACACTGAAGCTTTCTTT. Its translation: CASSSGQLRGNTEAFF.

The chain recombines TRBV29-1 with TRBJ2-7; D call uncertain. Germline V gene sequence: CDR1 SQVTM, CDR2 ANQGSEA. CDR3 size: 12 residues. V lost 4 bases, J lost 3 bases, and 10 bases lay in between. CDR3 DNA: TGCAGCGTTGGATGGGGTAGCTACGAGCAGTACTTC. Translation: CSVGWGSYEQYF.

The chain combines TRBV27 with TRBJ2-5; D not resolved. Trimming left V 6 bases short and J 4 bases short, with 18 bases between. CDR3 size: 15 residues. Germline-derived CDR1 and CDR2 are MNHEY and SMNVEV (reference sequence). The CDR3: CASSQLFSIGETQYF. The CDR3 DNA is TGTGCCAGCAGCCAACTGTTCTCCATCGGAGAGACCCAGTACTTC.

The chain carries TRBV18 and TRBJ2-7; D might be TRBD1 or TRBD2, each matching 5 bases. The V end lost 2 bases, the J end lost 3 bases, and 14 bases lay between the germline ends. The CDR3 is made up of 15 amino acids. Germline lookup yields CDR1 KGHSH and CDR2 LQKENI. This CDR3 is CASSPRGAGSYEQYF. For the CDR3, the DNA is TGTGCCAGCTCACCAAGGGGAGCAGGGAGCTACGAGCAGTACTTC.

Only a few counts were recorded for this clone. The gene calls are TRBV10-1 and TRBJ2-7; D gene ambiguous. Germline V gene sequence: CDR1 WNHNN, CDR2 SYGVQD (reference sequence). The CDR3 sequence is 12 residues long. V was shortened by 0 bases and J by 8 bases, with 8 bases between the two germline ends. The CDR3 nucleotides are TGCGCCAGCAGTGAGTCTAACCGGCAGCAGTACTTC. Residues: CASSESNRQQYF.

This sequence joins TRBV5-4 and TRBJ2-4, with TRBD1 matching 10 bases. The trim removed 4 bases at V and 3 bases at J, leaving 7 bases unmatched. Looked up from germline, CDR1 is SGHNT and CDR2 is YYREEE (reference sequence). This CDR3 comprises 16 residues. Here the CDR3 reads CASSEKTGGGKNIQYF. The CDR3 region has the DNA TGTGCCAGCAGCGAAAAGACAGGGGGCGGCAAAAACATTCAGTACTTC.

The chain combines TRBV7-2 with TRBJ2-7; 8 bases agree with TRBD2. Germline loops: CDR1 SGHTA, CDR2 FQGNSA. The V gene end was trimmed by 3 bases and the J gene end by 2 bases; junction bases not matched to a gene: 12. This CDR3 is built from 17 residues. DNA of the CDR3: TGTGCCAGCAGCTTTTGGGTTAGCGGGGCTGGGACCTACGAGCAGTACTTC. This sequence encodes CASSFWVSGAGTYEQYF.